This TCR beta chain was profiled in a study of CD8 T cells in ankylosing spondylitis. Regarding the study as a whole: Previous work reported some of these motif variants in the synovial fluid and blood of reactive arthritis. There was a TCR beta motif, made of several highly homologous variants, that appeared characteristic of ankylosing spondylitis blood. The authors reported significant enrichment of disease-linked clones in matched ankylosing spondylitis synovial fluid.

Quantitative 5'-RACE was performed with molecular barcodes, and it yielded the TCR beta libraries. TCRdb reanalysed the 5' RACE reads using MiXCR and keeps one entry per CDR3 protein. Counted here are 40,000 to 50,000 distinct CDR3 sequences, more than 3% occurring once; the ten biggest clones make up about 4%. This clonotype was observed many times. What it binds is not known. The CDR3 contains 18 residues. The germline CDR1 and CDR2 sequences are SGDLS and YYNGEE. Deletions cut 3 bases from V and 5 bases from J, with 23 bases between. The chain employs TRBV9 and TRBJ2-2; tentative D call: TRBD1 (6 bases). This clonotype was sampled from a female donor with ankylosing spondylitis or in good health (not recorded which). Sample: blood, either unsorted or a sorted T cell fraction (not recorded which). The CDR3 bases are TGTGCCAGCAGCGGTAAGGTCAACAGGGACATAGGAACCGGGGAGCTGTTTTTT. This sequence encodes CASSGKVNRDIGTGELFF.